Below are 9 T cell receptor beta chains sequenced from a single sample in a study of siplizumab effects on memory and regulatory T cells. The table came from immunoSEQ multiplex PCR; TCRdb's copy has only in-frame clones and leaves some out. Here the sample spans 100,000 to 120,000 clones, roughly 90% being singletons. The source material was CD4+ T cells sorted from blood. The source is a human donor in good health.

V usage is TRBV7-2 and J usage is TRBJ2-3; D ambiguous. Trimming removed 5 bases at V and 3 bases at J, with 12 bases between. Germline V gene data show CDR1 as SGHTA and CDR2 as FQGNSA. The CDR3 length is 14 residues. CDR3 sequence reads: CASSPGFRTDTQYF. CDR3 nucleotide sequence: TGTGCCAGCAGCCCCGGGTTCAGGACAGATACGCAGTATTTT.

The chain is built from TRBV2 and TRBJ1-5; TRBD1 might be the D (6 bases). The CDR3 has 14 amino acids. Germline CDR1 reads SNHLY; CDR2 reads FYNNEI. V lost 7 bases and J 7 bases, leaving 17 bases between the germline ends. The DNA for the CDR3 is TGTGCCAGCACTCCCCTACAGGGACGGCAGCCCCAGCATTTT. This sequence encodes CASTPLQGRQPQHF.

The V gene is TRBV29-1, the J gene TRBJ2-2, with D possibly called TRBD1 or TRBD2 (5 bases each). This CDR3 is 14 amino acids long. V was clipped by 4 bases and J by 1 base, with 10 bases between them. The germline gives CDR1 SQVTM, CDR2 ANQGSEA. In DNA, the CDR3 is TGCAGCGTTGGAGGGGCCCTGAACACCGGGGAGCTGTTTTTT. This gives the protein CSVGGALNTGELFF.

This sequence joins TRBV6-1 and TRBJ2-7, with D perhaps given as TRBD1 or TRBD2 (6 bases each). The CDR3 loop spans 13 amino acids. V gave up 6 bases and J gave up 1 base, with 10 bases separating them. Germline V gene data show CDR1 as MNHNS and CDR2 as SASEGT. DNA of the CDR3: TGTGCCAGCAGGGAGGGGGGATCCTACGAGCAGTACTTC. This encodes CASREGGSYEQYF.

The CDR3 nucleotides read TGTGCCAGCAGCTTAGGGGGGGCCGACACTGAAGCTTTCTTT. Protein sequence: CASSLGGADTEAFF. The V call is TRBV11-2, the J call TRBJ1-1; D possibly corresponds to TRBD1 (6 bases). The V and J ends lost 1 base and 3 bases respectively, with 9 bases between them. Germline CDR1 and CDR2: SGHAT and FQNNGV. The CDR3 loop spans 14 amino acids.

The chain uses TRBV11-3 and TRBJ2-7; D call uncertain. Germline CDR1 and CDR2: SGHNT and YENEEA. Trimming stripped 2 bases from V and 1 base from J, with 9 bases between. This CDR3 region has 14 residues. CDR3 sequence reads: CASSLTLTSYEQYF. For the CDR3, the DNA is TGTGCCAGCAGCTTAACGCTGACTTCCTACGAGCAGTACTTC.

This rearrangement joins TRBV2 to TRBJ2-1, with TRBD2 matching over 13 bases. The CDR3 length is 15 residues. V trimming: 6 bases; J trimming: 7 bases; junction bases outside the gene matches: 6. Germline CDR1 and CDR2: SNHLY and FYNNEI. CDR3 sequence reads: CASRILAGGLNEQFF. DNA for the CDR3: TGTGCCAGCAGGATACTAGCGGGGGGGCTGAATGAGCAGTTCTTC.

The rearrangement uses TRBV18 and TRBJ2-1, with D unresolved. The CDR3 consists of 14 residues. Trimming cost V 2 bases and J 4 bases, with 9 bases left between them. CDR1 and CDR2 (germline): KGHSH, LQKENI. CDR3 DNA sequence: TGTGCCAGCTCACCATCGGGTGGGTACAATGAGCAGTTCTTC. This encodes CASSPSGGYNEQFF.

The CDR3, as DNA: TGTGCCAGTAGTATAGGGCAGCAAGAGACCCAGTACTTC. It is translated as CASSIGQQETQYF. The chain joins TRBV19 to TRBJ2-5; D is uncertain. Germline V lookup: CDR1 LNHDA, CDR2 SQIVND (reference sequence). Trimming left V 1 base short and J 2 bases short, with 5 bases between. The CDR3 has 13 residues.